This T cell receptor (beta chain) derives from a study of blood T cell repertoires in COVID-19. Study-level background: From T cells, B-cell-depleted T cells, or PBMCs came the material, which was cDNA or gDNA.

Assay used: immunoSEQ multiplex PCR; TCRdb lists only in-frame clones, some missing. The data show about 270,000 clones, roughly 90% seen once. The CDR3 extends over 15 amino acids. Germline loops: CDR1 MNHEY, CDR2 SMNVEV (reference sequence). With V trimmed by 6 bases and J by 3 bases, 8 bases remained unmatched. Everyone who took part was about 18 to 90 years old, and they came from over 20 US areas. The sample taken for sequencing was PBMCs or T cells enriched from blood (not recorded which). The sequence was collected from a woman in her forties or fifties who had recovered from COVID-19. This chain connects TRBV27 to TRBJ2-3; 8 bases are shared with TRBD2. DNA for the CDR3: TGTGCCAGCAGAAAGCGGGAGACTAGTACAGATACGCAGTATTTT. Residues: CASRKRETSTDTQYF.